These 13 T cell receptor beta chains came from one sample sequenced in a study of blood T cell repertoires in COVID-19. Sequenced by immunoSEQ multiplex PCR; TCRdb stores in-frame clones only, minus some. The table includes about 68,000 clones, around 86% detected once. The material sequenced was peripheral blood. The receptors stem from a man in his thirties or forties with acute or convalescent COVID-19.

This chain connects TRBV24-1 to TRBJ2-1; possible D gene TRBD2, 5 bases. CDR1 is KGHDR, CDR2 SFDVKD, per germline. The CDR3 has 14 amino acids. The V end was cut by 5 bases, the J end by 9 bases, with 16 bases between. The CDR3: CATSVEVEGAEQFF. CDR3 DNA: TGTGCCACCAGTGTGGAGGTTGAGGGAGCTGAGCAGTTCTTC.

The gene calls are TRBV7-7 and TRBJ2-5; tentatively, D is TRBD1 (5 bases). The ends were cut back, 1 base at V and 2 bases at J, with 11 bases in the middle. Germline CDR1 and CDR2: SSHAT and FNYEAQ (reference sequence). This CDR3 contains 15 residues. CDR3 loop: CASSLGKRGQETQYF. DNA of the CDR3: TGTGCCAGCAGCTTAGGAAAAAGGGGACAAGAGACCCAGTACTTC.

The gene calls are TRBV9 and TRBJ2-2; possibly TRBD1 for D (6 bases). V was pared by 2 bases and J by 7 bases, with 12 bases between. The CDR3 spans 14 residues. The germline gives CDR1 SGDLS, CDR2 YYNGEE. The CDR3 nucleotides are TGTGCCAGCAGCGTCGGACAGTTTCGCGGGGAGCTGTTTTTT. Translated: CASSVGQFRGELFF.

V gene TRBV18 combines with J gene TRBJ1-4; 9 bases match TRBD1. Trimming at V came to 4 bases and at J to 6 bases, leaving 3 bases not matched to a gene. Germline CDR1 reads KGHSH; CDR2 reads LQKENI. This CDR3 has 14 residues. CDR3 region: CASSRDRVDEKLFF. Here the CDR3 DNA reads TGTGCCAGCTCACGGGACAGGGTGGATGAAAAACTGTTTTTT.

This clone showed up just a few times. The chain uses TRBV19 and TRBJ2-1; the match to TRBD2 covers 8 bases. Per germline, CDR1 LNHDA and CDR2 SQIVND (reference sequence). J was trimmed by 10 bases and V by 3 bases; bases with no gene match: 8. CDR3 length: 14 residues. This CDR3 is CASSMGPSGREQFF. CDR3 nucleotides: TGTGCCAGTAGTATGGGACCTAGCGGGCGCGAGCAGTTCTTC.

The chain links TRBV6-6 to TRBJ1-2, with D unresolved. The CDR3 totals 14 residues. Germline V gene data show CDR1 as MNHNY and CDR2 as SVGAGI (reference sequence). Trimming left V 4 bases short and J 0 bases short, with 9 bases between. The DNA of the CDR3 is TGTGCCAGCAGTTTCGCGGGCACTAACTATGGCTACACCTTC. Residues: CASSFAGTNYGYTF.

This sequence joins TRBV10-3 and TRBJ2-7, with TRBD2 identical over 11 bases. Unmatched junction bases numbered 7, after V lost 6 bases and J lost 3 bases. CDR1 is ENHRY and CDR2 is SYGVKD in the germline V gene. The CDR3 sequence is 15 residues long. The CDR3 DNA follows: TGTGCCATCAGAGGGACTAGCGGCAAACGCTACGAGCAGTACTTC. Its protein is CAIRGTSGKRYEQYF.

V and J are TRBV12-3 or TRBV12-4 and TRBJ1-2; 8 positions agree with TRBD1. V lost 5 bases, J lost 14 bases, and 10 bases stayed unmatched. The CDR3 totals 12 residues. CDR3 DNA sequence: TGTGCCAGCAGTCCCACGGACAGGGCAAGGACCTTC. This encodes CASSPTDRARTF.

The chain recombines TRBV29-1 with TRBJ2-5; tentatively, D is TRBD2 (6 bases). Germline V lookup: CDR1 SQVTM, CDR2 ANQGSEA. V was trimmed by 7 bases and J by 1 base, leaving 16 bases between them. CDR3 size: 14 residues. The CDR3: CSARRGRTQETQYF. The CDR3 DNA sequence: TGCAGCGCCCGCCGGGGGAGGACCCAAGAGACCCAGTACTTC.

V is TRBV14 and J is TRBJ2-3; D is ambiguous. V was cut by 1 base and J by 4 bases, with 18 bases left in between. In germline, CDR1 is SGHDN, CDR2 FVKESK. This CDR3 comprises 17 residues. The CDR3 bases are TGTGCCAGCAGCCAAGGAGATCTAGTCTGGAAGGCAGATACGCAGTATTTT. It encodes CASSQGDLVWKADTQYF. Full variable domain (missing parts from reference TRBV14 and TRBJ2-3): EAGVTQFPSHSVIEKGQTVTLRCDPISGHDNLYWYRRVMGKEIKFLLHFVKESKQDESGMPNNRFLAERTGGTYSTLKVQPAELEDSGVYFCASSQGDLVWKADTQYFGPGTRLTVL.

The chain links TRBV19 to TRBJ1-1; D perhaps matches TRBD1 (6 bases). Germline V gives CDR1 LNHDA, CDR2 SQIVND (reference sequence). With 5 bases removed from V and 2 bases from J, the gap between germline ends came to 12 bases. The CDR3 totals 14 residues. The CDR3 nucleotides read TGTGCCAGTAGTCCGGGGACACCCAACACTGAAGCTTTCTTT. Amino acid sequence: CASSPGTPNTEAFF. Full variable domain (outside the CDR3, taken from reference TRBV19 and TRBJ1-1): DGGITQSPKYLFRKEGQNVTLSCEQNLNHDAMYWYRQDPGQGLRLIYYSQIVNDFQKGDIAEGYSVSREKKESFPLTVTSAQKNPTAFYLCASSPGTPNTEAFFGQGTRLTVV.

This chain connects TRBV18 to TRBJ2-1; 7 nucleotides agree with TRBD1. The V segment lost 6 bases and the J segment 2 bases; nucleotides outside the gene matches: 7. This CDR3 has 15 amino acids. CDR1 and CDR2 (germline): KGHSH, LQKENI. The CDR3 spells CASSPGTVTYNEQFF. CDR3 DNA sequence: TGTGCCAGCTCTCCAGGGACAGTCACCTACAATGAGCAGTTCTTC.

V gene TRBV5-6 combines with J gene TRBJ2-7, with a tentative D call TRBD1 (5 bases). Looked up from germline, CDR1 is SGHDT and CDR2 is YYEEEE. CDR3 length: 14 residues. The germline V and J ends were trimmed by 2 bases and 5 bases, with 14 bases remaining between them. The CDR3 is CASSFSGLRDEQYF. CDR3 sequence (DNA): TGTGCCAGCAGCTTCTCAGGGTTAAGGGACGAGCAGTACTTC.